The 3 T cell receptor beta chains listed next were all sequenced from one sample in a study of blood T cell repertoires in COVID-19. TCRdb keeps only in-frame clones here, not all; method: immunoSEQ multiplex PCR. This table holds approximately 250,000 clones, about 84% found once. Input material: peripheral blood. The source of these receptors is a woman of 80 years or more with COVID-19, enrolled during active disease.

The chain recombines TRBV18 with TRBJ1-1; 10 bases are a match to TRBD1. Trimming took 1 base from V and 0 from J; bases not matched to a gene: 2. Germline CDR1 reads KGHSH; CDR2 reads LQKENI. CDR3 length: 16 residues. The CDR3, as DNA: TGTGCCAGCTCACCACTCGGGACAGGGGTGAACACTGAAGCTTTCTTT. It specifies CASSPLGTGVNTEAFF. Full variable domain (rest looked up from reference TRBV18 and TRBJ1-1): NAGVMQNPRHLVRRRGQEARLRCSPMKGHSHVYWYRQLPEEGLKFMVYLQKENIIDESGMPKERFSAEFPKEGPSILRIQQVVRGDSAAYFCASSPLGTGVNTEAFFGQGTRLTVV.

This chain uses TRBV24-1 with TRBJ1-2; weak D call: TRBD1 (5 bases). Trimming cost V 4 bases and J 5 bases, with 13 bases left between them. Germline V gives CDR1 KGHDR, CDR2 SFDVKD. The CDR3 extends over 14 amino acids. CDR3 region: CATSESTVPYGYTF. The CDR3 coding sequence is TGTGCCACCAGTGAGTCGACAGTACCATATGGCTACACCTTC.

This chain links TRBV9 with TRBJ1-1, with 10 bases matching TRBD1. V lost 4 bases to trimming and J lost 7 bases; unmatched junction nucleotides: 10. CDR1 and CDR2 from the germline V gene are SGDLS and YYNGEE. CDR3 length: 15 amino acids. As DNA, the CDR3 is TGTGCCAGCAGCACACCGGGACAGGGGTGGCATGAAGCTTTCTTT. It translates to CASSTPGQGWHEAFF.